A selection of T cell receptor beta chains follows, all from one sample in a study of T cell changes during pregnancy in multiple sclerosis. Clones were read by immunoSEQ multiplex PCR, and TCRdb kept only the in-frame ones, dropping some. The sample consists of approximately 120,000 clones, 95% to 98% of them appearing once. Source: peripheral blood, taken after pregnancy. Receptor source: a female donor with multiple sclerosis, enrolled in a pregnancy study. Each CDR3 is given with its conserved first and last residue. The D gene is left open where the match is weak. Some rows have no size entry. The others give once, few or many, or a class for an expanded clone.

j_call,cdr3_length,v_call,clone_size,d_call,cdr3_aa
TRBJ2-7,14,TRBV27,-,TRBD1,CASSYGTGAYEQYF
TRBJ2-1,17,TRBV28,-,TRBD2,CASSFPGGGRSYNEQFF
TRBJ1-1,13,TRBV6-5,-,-,CASSMAGLTEAFF
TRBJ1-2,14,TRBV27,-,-,CASSLSRGPDGYTF
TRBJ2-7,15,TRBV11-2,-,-,CASSLGSRVDGEQYF
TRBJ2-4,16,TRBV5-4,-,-,CASSPNLEIAKNIQYF
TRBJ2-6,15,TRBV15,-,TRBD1,CATTPQGAGANVLTF
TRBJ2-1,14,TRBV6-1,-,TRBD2,CASRLAGGLNEQFF
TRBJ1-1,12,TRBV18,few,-,CASSLLQGATFF
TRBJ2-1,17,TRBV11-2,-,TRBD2,CASSSPRSLAGVNEQFF
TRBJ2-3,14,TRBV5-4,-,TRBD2,CASSPGLAPATQYF
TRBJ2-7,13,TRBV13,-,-,CASSAGRVNEQYF
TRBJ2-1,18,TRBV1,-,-,CTSSQDSEGLASYNEQFF
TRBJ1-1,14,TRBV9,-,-,CASSVAGGDTEAFF
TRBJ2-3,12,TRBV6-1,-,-,CASSSLRDTQYF
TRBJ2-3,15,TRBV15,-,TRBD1,CATSTRDRGHDTQYF
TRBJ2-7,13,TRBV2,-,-,CASSERTAYEQYF
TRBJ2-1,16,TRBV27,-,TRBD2,CASSFPSGSSYNEQFF
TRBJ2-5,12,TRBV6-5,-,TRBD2,CASSFLGGVKYF
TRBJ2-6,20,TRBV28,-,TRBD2,CASIPGTSGGRPSGANVLTF